Shown below are 16 T cell receptor beta chains from a single sample sequenced in a study of control samples from healthy donors and cancer patients. Measured with immunoSEQ multiplex PCR; TCRdb has only the in-frame clones, and not every one. This table has about 97,000 clones, approximately 90% appearing once. The sample was blood. The source of these receptors is a man aged 25-45 years in good health.

The gene calls are TRBV30 and TRBJ2-7; the match to TRBD1 covers 10 bases. CDR1 and CDR2 (germline): GTSNPN, SVGIG (reference sequence). V was clipped by 0 bases and J by 4 bases; unmatched bases: 3. The CDR3 is 14 amino acids. The DNA for the CDR3 is TGTGCCTGGAGTGTAGGACAGGGGGTTTACGAGCAGTACTTC. It codes for CAWSVGQGVYEQYF.

The chain joins TRBV5-8 to TRBJ2-6, with D perhaps given as TRBD1 or TRBD2 (5 bases each). The CDR3 has 16 residues. The V and J ends lost 6 bases and 4 bases respectively, with 17 bases between them. Per germline, CDR1 SGHTS and CDR2 YDEGEE. Written as DNA, the CDR3 is TGTGCCAGCACCAATCGTGGGGGATCAGGGGCCAACGTCCTGACTTTC. Translating gives CASTNRGGSGANVLTF.

The CDR3 protein is CASSEATGSSGNTIYF. The CDR3 DNA reads TGTGCCAGCAGTGAAGCGACGGGGAGCTCTGGAAACACCATATATTTT. The J gene is TRBJ1-3, the V gene TRBV6-1; D remains ambiguous. Germline loops: CDR1 MNHNS, CDR2 SASEGT. The V and J ends lost 0 bases and 0 bases respectively, with 9 bases between them. The CDR3 has 16 residues.

The rearrangement links TRBV28 to TRBJ1-5; possibly TRBD1 for D (5 bases). The germline V and J ends were trimmed by 4 bases and 0 bases, with 10 bases remaining between them. Germline V gene lookup returns CDR1 MDHEN and CDR2 SYDVKM. There are 15 residues in the CDR3. CDR3 in amino acids: CASSSRQYSNQPQHF. The CDR3 DNA reads as TGTGCCAGCAGTTCCCGACAGTATAGCAATCAGCCCCAGCATTTT.

This sequence joins TRBV4-1 and TRBJ1-2; TRBD1 is a possible D gene (5 bases). Germline V lookup: CDR1 MGHRA, CDR2 YSYEKL. Trimming stripped 0 bases from V and 8 bases from J, with 13 bases between. The CDR3 has 14 amino acids. The chain's CDR3 is CASSQERQGKGYTF. The CDR3 nucleotides are TGCGCCAGCAGCCAAGAACGGCAGGGAAAAGGCTACACCTTC.

V is TRBV10-1 and J is TRBJ2-3, with 7 bases lining up with TRBD2. The CDR3 is 15 amino acids. Trimming removed 6 bases from V and 3 bases from J; junction bases left unmatched: 9. Germline V gene lookup returns CDR1 WNHNN and CDR2 SYGVQD (reference sequence). The CDR3 reads CASSPGVGGTDTQYF. CDR3 nucleotides: TGCGCCAGCAGCCCCGGTGTGGGGGGGACAGATACGCAGTATTTT.

The CDR3 loop reads CASSYSPLSSYNEQFF. The CDR3 nucleotides are TGTGCCAGCAGTTACAGTCCCCTGAGCTCCTACAATGAGCAGTTCTTC. The chain links TRBV6-2 or TRBV6-3 to TRBJ2-1; D ambiguous. CDR3 length: 16 residues. Trimming took 2 bases from V and 0 from J, leaving 11 bases between them. The germline V gene has CDR1 MNHEY and CDR2 SVGEGT.

The chain carries TRBV2 and TRBJ1-5; D remains unclear. The CDR3 contains 15 residues. The germline gives CDR1 SNHLY, CDR2 FYNNEI. Trimming took 6 bases from V and 0 from J, leaving 12 bases between them. CDR3: CASRYSGDSNQPQHF. The CDR3 bases are TGTGCCAGCAGGTACAGCGGGGATAGCAATCAGCCCCAGCATTTT.

The chain joins TRBV19 to TRBJ2-1; D is undetermined. Looked up from germline, CDR1 is LNHDA and CDR2 is SQIVND (reference sequence). The CDR3 is 14 residues long. Trimming took 10 bases from V and 0 from J, leaving 13 bases between them. CDR3 loop: CATSIRSSYNEQFF. CDR3 DNA: TGTGCCACCTCAATCAGGAGCTCCTACAATGAGCAGTTCTTC.

This sequence joins TRBV5-4 and TRBJ1-6; 10 nucleotides line up with TRBD1. Germline CDR1 is SGHNT and CDR2 is YYREEE (reference sequence). This CDR3 is 17 amino acids long. Germline trimming cut 4 bases from V and 7 bases from J; bases unmatched to any gene: 11. The CDR3 nucleotides are TGTGCCAGCAGCAGAAAACCCGGGACAGGGGCCAATTCACCCCTCCACTTT. Translated, it gives CASSRKPGTGANSPLHF. Based on the CDR3 plus reference TRBV5-4 and TRBJ1-6, the full variable domain is ETGVTQSPTHLIKTRGQQVTLRCSSQSGHNTVSWYQQALGQGPQFIFQYYREEENGRGNFPPRFSGLQFPNYSSELNVNALELDDSALYLCASSRKPGTGANSPLHFGNGTRLTVT.

The chain has TRBV3-1 (or the pseudogene TRBV3-2) and TRBJ2-7; weak D call: TRBD2 (6 bases). CDR1 and CDR2 from the germline V gene are LGHDT and YNNKEL (reference sequence). The CDR3 covers 15 residues. V dropped 0 bases and J dropped 2 bases, with 11 bases sitting between them. DNA for the CDR3: TGTGCCAGCAGCCAAGAGGCGGGGAGTACCTACGAGCAGTACGTC. Protein: CASSQEAGSTYEQYV.

The chain couples TRBV11-3 to TRBJ2-3; D remains unclear. The CDR3 sequence is 12 residues long. V lost 0 bases to trimming and J lost 3 bases, with 1 base between them. CDR1 and CDR2 (germline): SGHNT, YENEEA. The CDR3 is CASSLETDTQYF. The CDR3 coding sequence is TGTGCCAGCAGCTTAGAAACAGATACGCAGTATTTT.

The chain employs TRBV7-9 and TRBJ2-5; D is tentatively TRBD1 or TRBD2 (5 bases each). In germline, CDR1 is SEHNR, CDR2 FQNEAQ (reference sequence). The CDR3 is 15 residues long. Trimming took 3 bases from V and 0 from J, leaving 11 bases between them. CDR3 nucleotide sequence: TGTGCCAGCAGCTTGTCCCGGGGACACCAAGAGACCCAGTACTTC. Translation gives CASSLSRGHQETQYF.

CDR3 DNA: TGTGCCACCAGCTGGGGCCTTTACTACACCTTC. This translates into CATSWGLYYTF. The genes are TRBV15 and TRBJ1-2, with D possibly matching TRBD1 (5 bases). The V and J ends lost 5 bases and 10 bases respectively, with 11 bases between them. Per the germline V gene, CDR1 is LNHNV and CDR2 is YYDKDF (reference sequence). The CDR3 runs to 11 residues.

The CDR3 region has the DNA TGTGCCAGCAGCTTTCTTCAGGGGTGGGACACCATATATTTT. This sequence encodes CASSFLQGWDTIYF. The chain employs TRBV5-6 and TRBJ1-3; maybe TRBD1 (6 bases). CDR3 size: 14 residues. Germline loops: CDR1 SGHDT, CDR2 YYEEEE. The V end lost 2 bases, the J end lost 8 bases, and 14 bases lay between the germline ends.

This clone was detected only once. The rearrangement links TRBV12-3 or TRBV12-4 to TRBJ1-1; possible D gene TRBD1, 6 bases. The V gene lost 8 bases and the J gene lost 8 bases, with 15 bases spanning the gap. This CDR3 is 12 amino acids long. The CDR3 reads CASSGGGLEAFF. CDR3 nucleotide sequence: TGTGCCAGCTCGGGAGGGGGGCTCGAAGCTTTCTTT.